This T cell receptor beta chain emerged from a study of immune evolution from preneoplasia to lung adenocarcinoma. V was trimmed by 2 bases and J by 12 bases, leaving 12 bases between them. Germline V lookup: CDR1 SGDLS, CDR2 YYNGEE. This CDR3 region has 13 residues. Patient tissue came from resections in Japan or China, 2014–2017. Histologic diagnosis was independently verified by two lung pathologists. On this clone: Its antigen is currently unknown.

Study findings and constraints: Normal lung had the highest top T cell clone frequencies.

TCRdb keeps only in-frame clones here, not all; method: immunoSEQ multiplex PCR. The data contain approximately 5,800 clones, less than 85% of them singletons. The sequenced material came from FFPE adjacent normal lung tissue. V gene TRBV9 combines with J gene TRBJ1-6; D is uncertain. This clonotype originated in a person aged 70 to 85 with lung adenocarcinoma. The CDR3 coding sequence is TGTGCCAGCAGCGTTACCCCACATGAACCCCTCCACTTT. Protein product: CASSVTPHEPLHF.